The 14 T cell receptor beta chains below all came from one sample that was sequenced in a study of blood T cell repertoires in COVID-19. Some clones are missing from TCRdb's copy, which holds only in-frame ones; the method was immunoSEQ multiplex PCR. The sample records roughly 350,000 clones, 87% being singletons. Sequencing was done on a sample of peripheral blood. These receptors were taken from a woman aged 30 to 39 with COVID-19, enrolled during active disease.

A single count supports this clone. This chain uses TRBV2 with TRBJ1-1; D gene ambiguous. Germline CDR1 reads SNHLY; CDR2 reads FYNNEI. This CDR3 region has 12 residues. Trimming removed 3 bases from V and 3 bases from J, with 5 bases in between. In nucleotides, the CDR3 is TGTGCCAGCAGTGAGGAGGACACTGAAGCTTTCTTT. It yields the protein CASSEEDTEAFF.

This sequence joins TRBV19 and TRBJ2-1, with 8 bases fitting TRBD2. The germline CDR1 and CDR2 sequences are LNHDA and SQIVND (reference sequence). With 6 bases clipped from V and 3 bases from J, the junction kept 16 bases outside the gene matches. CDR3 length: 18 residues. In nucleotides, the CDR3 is TGTGCCAGTAGCCCCTCCCGCGGACTAGCCGAGAACTACAATGAGCAGTTCTTC. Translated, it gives CASSPSRGLAENYNEQFF.

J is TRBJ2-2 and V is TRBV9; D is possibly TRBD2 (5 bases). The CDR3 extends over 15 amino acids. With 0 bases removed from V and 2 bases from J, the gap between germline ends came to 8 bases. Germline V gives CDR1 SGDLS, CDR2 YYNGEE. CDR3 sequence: CASSVGRTNTGELFF. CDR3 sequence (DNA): TGTGCCAGCAGCGTAGGGCGGACTAACACCGGGGAGCTGTTTTTT.

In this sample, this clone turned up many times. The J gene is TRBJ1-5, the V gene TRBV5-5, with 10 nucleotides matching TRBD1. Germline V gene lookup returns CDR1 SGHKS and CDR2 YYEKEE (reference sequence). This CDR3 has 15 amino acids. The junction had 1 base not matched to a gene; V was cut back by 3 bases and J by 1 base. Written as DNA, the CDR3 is TGTGCCAGCAGCTGGGACAGGGGAAGCAATCAGCCCCAGCATTTT. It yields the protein CASSWDRGSNQPQHF. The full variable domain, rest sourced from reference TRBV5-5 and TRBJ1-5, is DAGVTQSPTHLIKTRGQQVTLRCSPISGHKSVSWYQQVLGQGPQFIFQYYEKEERGRGNFPDRFSARQFPNYSSELNVNALLLGDSALYLCASSWDRGSNQPQHFGDGTRLSIL.

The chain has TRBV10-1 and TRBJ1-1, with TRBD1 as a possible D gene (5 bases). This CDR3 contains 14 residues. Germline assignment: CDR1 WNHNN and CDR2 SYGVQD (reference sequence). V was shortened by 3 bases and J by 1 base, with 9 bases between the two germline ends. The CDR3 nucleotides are TGCGCCAGCAGTGATGGGGGGTCGAACACTGAAGCTTTCTTT. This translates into CASSDGGSNTEAFF.

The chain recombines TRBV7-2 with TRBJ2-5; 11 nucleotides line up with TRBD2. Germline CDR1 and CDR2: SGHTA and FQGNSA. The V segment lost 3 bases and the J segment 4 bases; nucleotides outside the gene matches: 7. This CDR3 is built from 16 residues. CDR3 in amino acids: CASSFKFGTSGETQYF. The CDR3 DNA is TGTGCCAGCAGCTTTAAGTTCGGGACTAGCGGAGAGACCCAGTACTTC.

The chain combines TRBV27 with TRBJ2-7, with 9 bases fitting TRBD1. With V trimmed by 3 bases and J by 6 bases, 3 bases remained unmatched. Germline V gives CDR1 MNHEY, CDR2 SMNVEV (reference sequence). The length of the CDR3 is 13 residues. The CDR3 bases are TGTGCCAGCAGTTTGGTGACAGGGGGCGAGCAGTACTTC. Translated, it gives CASSLVTGGEQYF.

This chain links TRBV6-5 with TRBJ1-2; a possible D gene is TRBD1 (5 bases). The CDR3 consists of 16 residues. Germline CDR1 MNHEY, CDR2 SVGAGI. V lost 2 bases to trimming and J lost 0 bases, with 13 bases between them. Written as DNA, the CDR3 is TGTGCCAGCAGTTACACCCTAGGGGCGGCTAACTATGGCTACACCTTC. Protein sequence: CASSYTLGAANYGYTF.

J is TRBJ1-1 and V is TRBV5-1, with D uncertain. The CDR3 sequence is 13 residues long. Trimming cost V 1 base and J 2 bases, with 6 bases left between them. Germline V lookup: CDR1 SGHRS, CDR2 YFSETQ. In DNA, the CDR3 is TGCGCCAGCAGCTTGTTTCGTAACACTGAAGCTTTCTTT. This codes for CASSLFRNTEAFF.

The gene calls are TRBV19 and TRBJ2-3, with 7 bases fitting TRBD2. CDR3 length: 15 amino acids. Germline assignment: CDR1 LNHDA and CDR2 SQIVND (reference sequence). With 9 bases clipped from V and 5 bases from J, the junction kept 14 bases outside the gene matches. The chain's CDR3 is CASSLGRERGDTQYF. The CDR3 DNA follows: TGTGCCAGCAGCCTTGGGCGGGAGAGGGGAGATACGCAGTATTTT.

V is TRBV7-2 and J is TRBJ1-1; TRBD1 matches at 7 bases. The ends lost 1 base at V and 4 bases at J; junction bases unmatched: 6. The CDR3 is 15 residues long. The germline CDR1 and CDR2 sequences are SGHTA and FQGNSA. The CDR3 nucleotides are TGTGCCAGCAGCTTAGGGGGTGCAGGGGGCACTGAAGCTTTCTTT. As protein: CASSLGGAGGTEAFF.

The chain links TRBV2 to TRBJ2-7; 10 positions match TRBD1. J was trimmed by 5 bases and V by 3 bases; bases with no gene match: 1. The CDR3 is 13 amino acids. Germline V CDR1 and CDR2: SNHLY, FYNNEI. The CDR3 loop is CASSDGTGDEQYF. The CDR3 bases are TGTGCCAGCAGTGACGGGACAGGGGACGAGCAGTACTTC.

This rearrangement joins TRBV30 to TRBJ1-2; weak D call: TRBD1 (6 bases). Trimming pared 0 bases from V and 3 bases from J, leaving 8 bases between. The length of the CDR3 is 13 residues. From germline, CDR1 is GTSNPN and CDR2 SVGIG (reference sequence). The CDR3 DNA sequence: TGTGCCTGGAGTGTATCAGGGGACTATGGCTACACCTTC. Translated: CAWSVSGDYGYTF.

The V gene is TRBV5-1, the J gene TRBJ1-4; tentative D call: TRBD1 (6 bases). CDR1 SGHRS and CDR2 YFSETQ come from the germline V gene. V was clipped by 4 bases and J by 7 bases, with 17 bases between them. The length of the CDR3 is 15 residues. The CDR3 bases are TGCGCCAGCAGCCTAGACGGACAGTCGAGTGAAAAACTGTTTTTT. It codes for CASSLDGQSSEKLFF.